The 15 T cell receptor beta chains presented below share a single source sample, sequenced in a study of regulatory T cells in long-lasting Graves disease. Time point given: newly diagnosed GD, antithyroid drugs for less than 3 months. PBMC-derived RNA was used for the TCR library. Construction of the TCR beta libraries employed iRepertoire HTBI primers in conjunction with Arm-PCR of CDR3 regions. Via MiXCR, TCRdb re-called the multiplex PCR reads, giving one row per CDR3 protein. The sample lists about 530,000 distinct CDR3 sequences, around 16% occurring once. The data were also submitted as part of a second study, on T cells in Graves' hyperthyroidism and ophthalmopathy.

Sequencing was performed on peripheral blood mononuclear cells (PBMCs), taken at new diagnosis, from a patient treated with antithyroid drugs. The receptors here all came from a woman aged 40 to 65 with Graves disease.

This clonotype was found a few times. This chain uses TRBV7-8 with TRBJ1-4, with a tentative D call TRBD1 (6 bases). The CDR3 totals 14 residues. Germline V gene sequence: CDR1 SGHVS, CDR2 FQNEAQ. V was clipped by 3 bases and J by 7 bases, with 12 bases between them. The CDR3 nucleotides are TGTGCCAGCAGCTTCGCGGGGGGCGGTGAAAAACTGTTTTTT. This sequence encodes CASSFAGGGEKLFF.

Many counts were recorded for this clonotype. The rearrangement links TRBV6-1 to TRBJ1-1; possible D gene TRBD1, 5 bases. Trimming cost V 5 bases and J 4 bases, with 8 bases left between them. The length of the CDR3 is 12 residues. Germline CDR1 MNHNS, CDR2 SASEGT. CDR3 nucleotide sequence: TGTGCCAGCAGTAGGGACGGCACTGAAGCTTTCTTT. It codes for CASSRDGTEAFF.

This clonotype was counted many times. J is TRBJ2-1 and V is TRBV11-2; TRBD2 matches 16 bases. V gave up 5 bases and J gave up 12 bases; unmatched junction bases: 10. The CDR3 sequence is 16 residues long. From germline, CDR1 is SGHAT and CDR2 FQNNGV. The CDR3 DNA sequence: TGTGCCAGCAGCCGATTGGCCGGGACTAGCGGGGGGGTGCAGTTCTTC. This codes for CASSRLAGTSGGVQFF.

This chain links TRBV6-1 with TRBJ1-1, with D tentatively TRBD1 (5 bases). Germline-derived CDR1 and CDR2 are MNHNS and SASEGT. The CDR3 spans 16 residues. Trimming took off 5 bases at V and 4 bases at J, with 20 bases between the two ends. CDR3: CASSPRDLLGGTEAFF. The DNA of the CDR3 is TGTGCCAGCAGTCCCCGGGACCTATTGGGGGGCACTGAAGCTTTCTTT.

As concerns this clonotype: A much larger clone sits a single nucleotide away, making a read error possible. The V and J genes are TRBV18 and TRBJ2-1; D is unclear. The V end lost 0 bases, the J end lost 6 bases, and 6 bases lay between the germline ends. In germline, CDR1 is KGHSH, CDR2 LQKENI. This CDR3 comprises 13 residues. The CDR3 spells CASSPPRVNEQFF. Here the CDR3 DNA reads TGTGCCAGCTCACCACCAAGGGTCAATGAGCAGTTCTTC.

This chain links TRBV7-8 with TRBJ1-2, with D possibly TRBD1 on 6 matching bases. The V and J ends lost 1 base and 4 bases respectively, with 16 bases between them. Germline V gives CDR1 SGHVS, CDR2 FQNEAQ. The CDR3 spans 16 residues. This CDR3 reads CASSLVTWTATYGYTF. DNA of the CDR3: TGTGCCAGCAGCTTAGTCACCTGGACAGCTACCTATGGCTACACCTTC.

This chain links TRBV12-3 or TRBV12-4 with TRBJ2-1; D gene uncertain. V lost 10 bases and J lost 2, with 6 bases in between. This CDR3 has 11 residues. In nucleotides, the CDR3 is TGTGCCATTCAGGCCTACAATGAGCAGTTCTTC. This gives the protein CAIQAYNEQFF.

The chain is built from TRBV3-1 and TRBJ2-7; maybe TRBD1 (5 bases). The V and J ends lost 2 bases and 13 bases respectively, with 12 bases between them. The CDR3 consists of 11 residues. Looked up from germline, CDR1 is LGHDT and CDR2 is YNNKEL (reference sequence). CDR3 region: CASSQTGYRYF. The DNA of the CDR3 is TGTGCCAGCAGCCAAACAGGTTACCGCTACTTC.

To note about this clonotype: A read error may be the cause here, since a much bigger clone is one base away. This chain joins TRBV29-1 and TRBJ2-7, with D perhaps being TRBD1 or TRBD2 (5 bases each). Trimming stripped 7 bases from V and 0 bases from J, with 13 bases between. Germline V gene sequence: CDR1 SQVTM, CDR2 ANQGSEA. There are 13 residues in the CDR3. This chain's CDR3 is CSASRGSSYEQYF. The CDR3 nucleotides read TGCAGCGCAAGCCGGGGCAGCTCCTACGAGCAGTACTTC.

The table lists this clonotype with many counts. The chain recombines TRBV6-2 or TRBV6-3 with TRBJ1-1; D may be TRBD1 (5 bases). Germline CDR1 and CDR2: MNHEY and SVGEGT. Trimming shortened V by 6 bases and J by 0 bases, and 14 bases separated the two germline ends. The CDR3 has 15 amino acids. The CDR3 spells CASSPGLTMNTEAFF. The CDR3 DNA follows: TGTGCCAGCAGCCCGGGACTGACCATGAACACTGAAGCTTTCTTT.

This clonotype showed up many times. The gene calls are TRBV11-3 and TRBJ2-2, with 8 bases lining up with TRBD1. The V segment lost 1 base and the J segment 6 bases; nucleotides outside the gene matches: 7. Germline CDR1 reads SGHNT; CDR2 reads YENEEA. The CDR3 consists of 16 residues. The CDR3 region is CASSLVGRGLAGELFF. CDR3 nucleotides: TGTGCCAGCAGCTTAGTTGGCAGGGGGCTCGCCGGGGAGCTGTTTTTT.

The rearrangement joins TRBV6-1 to TRBJ2-1; D not certain. V was clipped by 4 bases and J by 6 bases, with 16 bases between them. From germline, CDR1 is MNHNS and CDR2 SASEGT. CDR3 length: 15 amino acids. The CDR3 protein is CASSAAGFIFNEQFF. Written as DNA, the CDR3 is TGTGCCAGCAGTGCGGCAGGTTTTATTTTCAATGAGCAGTTCTTC.

This clonotype came up many times. The CDR3 DNA is TGTGCCAGCAGCGTCAGCGGGGGGGGCGGAGAGACCCAGTACTTC. As protein: CASSVSGGGGETQYF. The V gene is TRBV9, the J gene TRBJ2-5; 10 bases match TRBD2. The germline V gene has CDR1 SGDLS and CDR2 YYNGEE. The CDR3 contains 15 residues. V was pared by 2 bases and J by 4 bases, with 5 bases of the junction left unmatched.

This clonotype was counted a few times. V is TRBV7-9 and J is TRBJ1-2; D possibly corresponds to TRBD1 (6 bases). Germline V gene sequence: CDR1 SEHNR, CDR2 FQNEAQ (reference sequence). This CDR3 spans 14 amino acids. Between the trimmed V and J ends, which lost 5 bases and 4 bases, there was a span of 14 bases. The CDR3 sequence is CASSPRDMLYGYTF. CDR3 in DNA: TGTGCCAGCAGCCCCCGGGACATGCTCTATGGCTACACCTTC.

This clonotype has only one observation. A much larger clone is a single base away; this may be a read error. The V call is TRBV6-1, the J call TRBJ2-3, with 14 bases identical to TRBD2. Matching the DNA end better, TRBJ2-1 makes the J call doubtful. Germline V gene sequence: CDR1 MNHNS, CDR2 SASEGT. CDR3 length: 14 amino acids. The chain's CDR3 is CASRPGTSGSEQFF. The CDR3 DNA sequence: TGTGCCAGCAGACCCGGGACTAGCGGGAGTGAGCAGTTCTTC.